The source of this T cell receptor beta chain is a study of a mutant IDH1 vaccine in newly diagnosed glioma. Across the study: There were roughly 62% males and about 38% females among treated patients, whose mean age was approximately 41 years. Prior therapy was radiotherapy, temozolomide, or both; most received both. Study results and limitations: Evidence of vaccine-induced immune responses was documented in 85% to 95% of patients.

Generated by immunoSEQ multiplex PCR, the TCRdb table keeps only in-frame clones and is missing some. The sample comprises about 67,000 clones, 65% to 85% of which are singletons, and approximately 4.3% rests with the top ten. The V end was cut by 0 bases, the J end by 8 bases, with 7 bases between. Germline CDR1 SEHNR, CDR2 FQNEAQ (reference sequence). The CDR3 is 12 residues long. A single count supports this clone. Its antigen is not identified. Time point defined: baseline, week 1 (first vaccination visit). Treatment meaning: pre-vaccination baseline after standard-of-care therapy. The astrocytomas were IDH1-mutant, ATRX-negative, and WHO grade 3 or 4.

This receptor was identified in a woman younger than 35 with glioma. Some clones in this sample may be carry-over from other donors' samples. V gene TRBV7-9 combines with J gene TRBJ1-2; no definite D call. This material consisted of peripheral blood mononuclear cells (PBMCs), taken from a glioma patient treated with radiotherapy, temozolomide or both. Here the CDR3 reads CASSLASEGYTF. For the CDR3, the DNA is TGTGCCAGCAGCTTAGCGTCTGAAGGCTACACCTTC.